This T cell receptor (beta chain) appears in the sequencing data of a study of circulating CD8 cells and anti-PD-1 response in melanoma. V was cut by 7 bases and J by 8 bases, with 21 bases left in between. The CDR3 has 15 residues. Per the germline V gene, CDR1 is MDHEN and CDR2 is SYDVKM. Each library started from roughly 15 ng of total RNA using the QIAseq Immune Repertoire TCR panel. TCRdb recomputed calls from the reads with MiXCR, one row per CDR3 protein. The sample holds 540 or so distinct CDR3 sequences, 10% seen once. From live CD3+CD8+TCRalphabeta+ cells, four PD-1 and/or TIGIT subsets were sorted.

The chain has TRBV28 and TRBJ2-1; possibly TRBD2 for D (6 bases). The receptor was isolated from a human donor with melanoma. Specimen: CD8+ T cells from PBMCs, collected at baseline or after one month of anti-PD-1 therapy (not recorded which). The CDR3 DNA follows: TGTGCCAGCAAGCGAACCGGGAGTGGGGCGCATGAGCAGTTCTTC. It translates to CASKRTGSGAHEQFF.